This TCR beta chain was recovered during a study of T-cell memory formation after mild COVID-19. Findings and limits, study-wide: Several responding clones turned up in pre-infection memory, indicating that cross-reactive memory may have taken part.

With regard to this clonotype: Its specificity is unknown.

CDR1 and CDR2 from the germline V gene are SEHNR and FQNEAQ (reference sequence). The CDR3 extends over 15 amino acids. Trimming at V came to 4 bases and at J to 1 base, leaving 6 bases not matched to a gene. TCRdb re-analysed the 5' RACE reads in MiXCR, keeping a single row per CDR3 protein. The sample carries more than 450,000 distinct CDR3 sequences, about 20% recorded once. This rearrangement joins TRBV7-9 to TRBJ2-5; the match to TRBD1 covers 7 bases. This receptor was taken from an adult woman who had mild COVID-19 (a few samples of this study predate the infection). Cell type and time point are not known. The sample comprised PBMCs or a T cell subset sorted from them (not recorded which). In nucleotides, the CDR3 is TGTGCCAGCAGCTCGGCCGGGACAGCCCAAGAGACCCAGTACTTC. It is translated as CASSSAGTAQETQYF.